This T cell receptor (beta chain) was identified during a study of graft-versus-host responses after intestinal transplantation. At the level of the study: Multivisceral, liver-intestinal, or isolated intestinal grafts went to recipients. Tacrolimus plus steroids were given to all recipients for two to three years, preceded by anti-thymocyte globulin induction. The study's findings and limits: Allograft clonal ratios (graft-versus-host to host-versus-graft) were high in patients who had graft-donor T cell macrochimerism. The recipient marrow held GvH clones, and some of them showed up first in ileum or blood.

This CDR3 region has 17 residues. The V and J ends lost 5 bases and 0 bases, in that order; junction bases with no gene match: 9. The germline CDR1 and CDR2 sequences are LNHDA and SQIVND (reference sequence). Notes on this clone: Its antigen remains unidentified. Other DNA sequences in this sample translate to the same CDR3.

Data came from immunoSEQ multiplex PCR; TCRdb stores just in-frame clones and leaves some out. This sample carries approximately 60,000 clones, 90% to 95% of them seen once, and the ten largest clones take 1.5% to 2%. V and J are TRBV19 and TRBJ2-7; TRBD2 agrees at 11 bases. The sequence derives from a human donor who was the organ donor for an intestinal transplant. Source: unstimulated CD8+ T cells sorted from spleen or lymph node cells, taken before transplant. DNA for the CDR3: TGTGCCAGTAGTCCTCACTCTAGCGGGAGGAGCTCCTACGAGCAGTACTTC. It is translated as CASSPHSSGRSSYEQYF.